The source of this TCR beta chain is a study of T-cell memory formation after mild COVID-19. Broader study findings: Clones that shrank (day 15 to 85) were balanced CD4/CD8, whereas later expanders leaned CD4+. Prior to infection, memory already included some responding clones, suggesting cross-reactive memory joined.

V was pared by 7 bases and J by 6 bases, with 11 bases of the junction left unmatched. Germline lookup yields CDR1 SNHLY and CDR2 FYNNEI. This CDR3 spans 15 amino acids. A single record per CDR3 protein comes from TCRdb applying MiXCR to the 5' RACE reads. Seen here are around 320,000 distinct CDR3 sequences, around 30% observed once, and the top ten hold approximately 12%. A remark on this clonotype: The target antigen is unknown.

Sequenced material: PBMCs or a T cell subset sorted from them (not recorded which). V gene TRBV2 combines with J gene TRBJ2-2, with 7 bases that match TRBD2. This receptor was obtained from an adult woman who had mild COVID-19 (a few samples of this study predate the infection). Cell type and time point are not known. CDR3 in amino acids: CASIGSGIRPGELFF. Written as DNA, the CDR3 is TGTGCCAGCATAGGAAGCGGGATCCGCCCCGGGGAGCTGTTTTTT.